Presented here are 2 T cell receptor beta chains from one specimen sequenced in a study of T cells in Graves' hyperthyroidism and ophthalmopathy. RNA transcripts served as the template for amplifying TCR beta CDR3 regions. The primer set for the first-round RT-PCR of the TCR CDR3 was HTBI. TCRdb independently ran MiXCR on the multiplex PCR reads; one entry per CDR3 protein. The table shows approximately 720,000 distinct CDR3 sequences, with 18% occurring only once. The sample consisted of blood. The origin of the receptors is a woman in her forties or fifties with Graves' hyperthyroidism that later progressed to Graves' ophthalmopathy.

This clonotype was detected many times. The chain links TRBV18 to TRBJ2-1; 8 bases agree with TRBD1. The CDR3 extends over 15 amino acids. Unmatched junction bases numbered 6, after V lost 5 bases and J lost 3 bases. CDR1 is KGHSH, CDR2 LQKENI, per germline. The CDR3 spells CASSSGTGIYNEQFF. The CDR3 DNA follows: TGTGCCAGCTCATCCGGGACAGGAATCTACAATGAGCAGTTCTTC.

This clonotype was counted ten times or more. The rearrangement joins TRBV7-6 to TRBJ1-1; tentative D call: TRBD1 (5 bases). CDR3 size: 15 residues. V was trimmed by 5 bases and J by 1 base, leaving 14 bases between them. The germline CDR1 and CDR2 sequences are SGHVS and FNYEAQ. The CDR3 loop reads CASSRGAETNTEAFF. The CDR3 DNA reads TGTGCCAGCAGCCGAGGGGCAGAAACGAACACTGAAGCTTTCTTT.